Following are 3 T cell receptor beta chains from one sample sequenced in a study of CD8+ T cells in alopecia areata. Described treatment: oral pan-JAK inhibitor, 5-10 mg twice daily. RNA extraction and reverse transcription yielded cDNA as sequencing template. Profiled with immunoSEQ multiplex PCR; TCRdb holds only in-frame clones, not every one. The repertoire consists of around 190,000 clones, with over 60% occurring once and the leading ten covering around 4.2%. Sequenced material: CD4+ T cells sorted from blood, taken at week 4, from a patient treated with tofacitinib. Source of these receptors: a human donor with alopecia areata.

This sequence joins TRBV29-1 and TRBJ1-1; 7 positions agree with TRBD1. Per the germline V gene, CDR1 is SQVTM and CDR2 is ANQGSEA. V lost 5 bases and J lost 4; bases outside the gene matches: 4. The CDR3 totals 12 residues. In DNA, the CDR3 is TGCAGCGTTAAGGGGGCGATCACTGAAGCTTTCTTT. Its translation: CSVKGAITEAFF.

This chain uses TRBV30 with TRBJ2-6; D gene ambiguous. Germline V CDR1 and CDR2: GTSNPN, SVGIG (reference sequence). The CDR3 is 14 residues long. V dropped 0 bases and J dropped 2 bases, with 5 bases sitting between them. The CDR3 DNA follows: TGTGCCTGGAGTGTGAAGGCTGGGGCCAACGTCCTGACTTTC. It yields the protein CAWSVKAGANVLTF. Combining the CDR3 with reference TRBV30 and TRBJ2-6 gives the whole variable domain SQTIHQWPATLVQPVGSPLSLECTVEGTSNPNLYWYRQAAGRGLQLLFYSVGIGQISSEVPQNLSASRPQDRQFILSSKKLLLSDSGFYLCAWSVKAGANVLTFGAGSRLTVL.

This clone was counted a few times. J is TRBJ1-1 and V is TRBV7-2, with D maybe TRBD1 (6 bases). The CDR3 contains 15 residues. The germline V gene encodes CDR1 SGHTA and CDR2 FQGNSA. Trimming pared 5 bases from V and 1 base from J, leaving 14 bases between. The CDR3 DNA is TGTGCCAGCAGCACTGAATCCAGGGGGAACACTGAAGCTTTCTTT. It codes for CASSTESRGNTEAFF.